This TCR beta chain was documented in a study of blood T cell repertoires in COVID-19. Study-level background: Acute and convalescent COVID-19 specimens originated in the United States, Italy and Spain. T cells, B-cell-depleted T cells, or PBMCs supplied cDNA or gDNA.

In the study's own analysis: Scientists estimated how many nucleated cells there were by amplifying reference gene primers. Generated by immunoSEQ multiplex PCR, the TCRdb table keeps only in-frame clones and is missing some. D and trimming come from the DNA, and the V and J calls and clone size come from that table. The sample records hundreds of thousands of clones, roughly 91% being singletons. The TCR was taken from a woman aged 45-60 years with COVID-19, enrolled during active disease. Material: peripheral blood.

The CDR3 is CASSITATTVLYGYTF. As DNA, the CDR3 is TGTGCCAGTAGTATCACAGCAACGACAGTGCTCTATGGCTACACCTTC. The chain couples TRBV19 to TRBJ1-2, with a weak D call TRBD1 (5 bases). Germline values: CDR1 LNHDA, CDR2 SQIVND (reference sequence). This CDR3 is 16 amino acids long. V was pared by 3 bases and J by 4 bases, with 18 bases between.